This T cell receptor beta chain was sequenced in a study of T-cell reconstitution after alpha-beta-depleted transplantation in children. Study-wide points: The study reportedly traced alpha-beta T cells about two months after transplant to several hundred expanded graft clones.

Preparing the TCRbeta library involved the use of unique molecular identifiers. TCRdb redid the calling of the PCR reads with MiXCR, one entry per CDR3 protein. The sample has 500,000 to 650,000 distinct CDR3 sequences; about an eighth are singletons. The V gene lost 4 bases and the J gene lost 2 bases, with 20 bases spanning the gap. The germline V gene encodes CDR1 SQVTM and CDR2 ANQGSEA. There are 16 residues in the CDR3. A note on this clonotype: The target antigen is unknown.

The source is a female patient aged 2 to 10 who had a stem cell transplant for aplastic anemia, so the T cells may come from the graft donor. The J gene is TRBJ1-1, the V gene TRBV29-1, with D perhaps matching TRBD1 (5 bases). The source was PBMCs, mostly from graft donor cells, collected 180 days after TCRalphabeta/CD19-depleted stem cell transplant. The CDR3 DNA is TGCAGCGTTGTCCCGCTTGACTTGGACATCAACACTGAAGCTTTCTTT. It specifies CSVVPLDLDINTEAFF. Full variable domain (outside the CDR3, taken from reference TRBV29-1 and TRBJ1-1): SAVISQKPSRDICQRGTSLTIQCQVDSQVTMMFWYRQQPGQSLTLIATANQGSEATYESGFVIDKFPISRPNLTFSTLTVSNMSPEDSSIYLCSVVPLDLDINTEAFFGQGTRLTVV.